Below are 11 T cell receptor beta chains sequenced from a single sample in a study of T cell responses to AZD1222 COVID-19 vaccine. Repertoires were generated with immunoSEQ multiplex PCR, while TCRdb's copy carries only in-frame clones and drops some. Of 100,000 to 150,000 clones in the sample, just over 85% are singletons; the top ten hold roughly an eighth. This specimen was peripheral blood, taken on day 0 of AZD1222 vaccination. The receptors stem from an adult in good health.

The V gene is TRBV7-9, the J gene TRBJ1-1, with D uncertain. The CDR3 consists of 14 residues. Germline V gene sequence: CDR1 SEHNR, CDR2 FQNEAQ (reference sequence). Trimming pared 3 bases from V and 2 bases from J, leaving 10 bases between. CDR3 DNA: TGTGCCAGCAGCTTGGGTGGAATAAACACTGAAGCTTTCTTT. Translating gives CASSLGGINTEAFF.

The V call is TRBV5-1, the J call TRBJ2-5; 10 positions match TRBD1. Unmatched junction bases numbered 7, after V lost 4 bases and J lost 4 bases. Germline V gene lookup returns CDR1 SGHRS and CDR2 YFSETQ. CDR3 length: 15 residues. The CDR3 DNA is TGCGCCAGCAGCATCGAGACAGGGGGCGTAGAGACCCAGTACTTC. It yields the protein CASSIETGGVETQYF.

The chain carries TRBV18 and TRBJ2-3; TRBD2 matches 9 bases. The germline gives CDR1 KGHSH, CDR2 LQKENI. J gave up 0 bases and V 0 bases, and 16 bases lay outside the gene matches. The CDR3 is 21 residues long. DNA for the CDR3: TGTGCCAGCTCACCACCGATCTGGGCCGTAAGAACTAGCGGGAGCACAGATACGCAGTATTTT. Its translation: CASSPPIWAVRTSGSTDTQYF.

The chain couples TRBV7-2 to TRBJ1-2; tentative D call: TRBD1 (5 bases). V shed 2 bases and J shed 5 bases, with 12 bases lying between them. This CDR3 region has 14 residues. The germline CDR1 and CDR2 sequences are SGHTA and FQGNSA. The CDR3 loop is CASSLITGGYGYTF. The CDR3 nucleotides read TGTGCCAGCAGCTTAATCACAGGCGGTTATGGCTACACCTTC.

This chain connects TRBV6-5 to TRBJ1-6; possibly TRBD1 for D (6 bases). V was clipped by 7 bases and J by 9 bases, with 16 bases between them. This CDR3 comprises 14 residues. CDR1 and CDR2 from the germline V gene are MNHEY and SVGAGI. CDR3 DNA sequence: TGTGCCAGCATAGAGGCAGGGGTGGGTTCACCCCTCCACTTT. As protein: CASIEAGVGSPLHF.

The rearrangement uses TRBV28 and TRBJ1-3; 9 positions agree with TRBD1. The CDR3 contains 16 residues. Unmatched junction bases numbered 12, after V lost 6 bases and J lost 6 bases. The germline V gene has CDR1 MDHEN and CDR2 SYDVKM. The CDR3 bases are TGTGCCAGCAGGGATACAGGGGGCAGGCAGGAAAACACCATATATTTT. It specifies CASRDTGGRQENTIYF.

The CDR3 loop reads CASSLDRGLSEQFF. CDR3 in DNA: TGTGCCAGCAGCTTGGACAGGGGGCTCAGTGAGCAGTTCTTC. The chain carries TRBV7-2 and TRBJ2-1; 11 bases are a match to TRBD1. Germline CDR1 reads SGHTA; CDR2 reads FQGNSA. Trimming removed 3 bases from V and 9 bases from J; junction bases left unmatched: 4. The CDR3 spans 14 residues.

This rearrangement joins TRBV7-9 to TRBJ2-7; no clear D gene. The CDR3 spans 12 residues. V was trimmed by 5 bases and J by 7 bases, leaving 12 bases between them. Germline CDR1 SEHNR, CDR2 FQNEAQ (reference sequence). CDR3 sequence (DNA): TGTGCCAGCAGCCCCGGAGCCCGGGAGCAGTACTTC. Translating it yields CASSPGAREQYF.

Note on this clone: One end of the junction is discordant with germline, which a read error may explain. This chain links TRBV19 with TRBJ2-1; 16 nucleotides agree with TRBD2. This CDR3 spans 18 amino acids. Germline loops: CDR1 LNHDA, CDR2 SQIVND (reference sequence). Written as DNA, the CDR3 is TGTGCCAGTAGTACCGGGACTAGCGGGGGGGCCTGGGATTTTGGTCGGCTCTTC. This gives the protein CASSTGTSGGAWDFGRLF.

This clone is termed medium-sized. V usage is TRBV27 and J usage is TRBJ1-1; D unresolved. The CDR3 totals 13 residues. With 0 bases removed from V and 1 base from J, the gap between germline ends came to 3 bases. CDR1 is MNHEY and CDR2 is SMNVEV in the germline V gene (reference sequence). CDR3 DNA sequence: TGTGCCAGCAGTTTATCAGAGAACACTGAAGCTTTCTTT. Translation: CASSLSENTEAFF.

This clone was seen a single time. The chain couples TRBV19 to TRBJ1-4; perhaps TRBD1 as D (5 bases). Looked up from germline, CDR1 is LNHDA and CDR2 is SQIVND (reference sequence). Deletions cut 4 bases from V and 8 bases from J, with 14 bases between. The CDR3 extends over 14 amino acids. CDR3 coding DNA: TGTGCCAGTAGTACCGAGAGGGGAAGCGAAAAACTGTTTTTT. Protein sequence: CASSTERGSEKLFF.